This entry lists 22 T cell receptor beta chains sequenced from one sample in a study of human T cells and chemical hapten exposure. Each CDR3 protein gets one entry after TCRdb re-called the RACE reads with MiXCR. The table lists 90,000 or so distinct CDR3 sequences, 10% of them singletons. This sample's time point: patch test 1, 2 weeks after DPC sensitization. This sample's treatment: therapeutic diphenylcyclopropenone sensitization with weekly scalp DPC. The specimen was whole blood, collected in connection with sensitization to the hapten diphenylcyclopropenone (DPC). These receptors all stem from a man aged 40-49 years with alopecia areata. Some clones in this sample may be carry-over from other donors' samples.

The sample holds many counts of this clonotype. V is TRBV28 and J is TRBJ2-3; D is unresolved. V gave up 5 bases and J gave up 2 bases, with 14 bases separating them. There are 15 residues in the CDR3. Germline lookup yields CDR1 MDHEN and CDR2 SYDVKM. CDR3 loop: CASSPYKINTDTQYF. The CDR3 nucleotides are TGTGCCAGCAGTCCGTACAAGATTAACACAGATACGCAGTATTTT.

This clonotype came up a few times. V is TRBV5-4 and J is TRBJ2-2; the D is unclear. The CDR3 has 14 residues. With 1 base removed from V and 4 bases from J, the gap between germline ends came to 8 bases. The germline V gene has CDR1 SGHNT and CDR2 YYREEE (reference sequence). CDR3 nucleotides: TGTGCCAGCAGCTTGCGCGGAAGCACCGGGGAGCTGTTTTTT. Translation gives CASSLRGSTGELFF.

In its sample, this clonotype was seen a few times. This chain links TRBV12-3 or TRBV12-4 with TRBJ2-7, with TRBD1 matching 10 bases. This CDR3 region has 14 residues. V was pared by 5 bases and J by 2 bases, with 3 bases of the junction left unmatched. For the CDR3, the DNA is TGTGCCAGCAGTACGGGGACAGGGGCCTACGAGCAGTACTTC. Translation gives CASSTGTGAYEQYF.

The chain couples TRBV3-1 to TRBJ1-1; possible D gene TRBD1, 6 bases. CDR3 length: 14 amino acids. Germline V gives CDR1 LGHDT, CDR2 YNNKEL (reference sequence). The ends were cut back, 3 bases at V and 4 bases at J, with 12 bases in the middle. The CDR3 is CASSQEGGVTEAFF. The CDR3 nucleotides are TGTGCCAGCAGCCAGGAGGGGGGCGTCACTGAAGCTTTCTTT.

V is TRBV9 and J is TRBJ1-3, with D hard to call. The V end was cut by 1 base, the J end by 3 bases, with 17 bases between. This CDR3 spans 17 amino acids. The V gene's germline CDR1 is SGDLS and CDR2 YYNGEE. CDR3 protein: CASSVWDTGLSGNTIYF. CDR3 nucleotide sequence: TGTGCCAGCAGCGTATGGGATACGGGTCTCAGTGGAAACACCATATATTTT.

V usage is TRBV29-1 and J usage is TRBJ2-5; D is undetermined. CDR3 size: 11 residues. The germline V gene has CDR1 SQVTM and CDR2 ANQGSEA. Trimming took off 1 base at V and 10 bases at J, with 10 bases between the two ends. The CDR3 loop is CSVEVRVGQYF. The CDR3 nucleotides are TGCAGCGTTGAAGTCCGGGTAGGCCAGTACTTC. Combining the CDR3 with reference TRBV29-1 and TRBJ2-5 gives the whole variable domain SAVISQKPSRDICQRGTSLTIQCQVDSQVTMMFWYRQQPGQSLTLIATANQGSEATYESGFVIDKFPISRPNLTFSTLTVSNMSPEDSSIYLCSVEVRVGQYFGPGTRLLVL.

The table lists this clonotype with a few counts. The gene calls are TRBV24-1 and TRBJ1-5, with D perhaps matching TRBD1 (5 bases). With 6 bases removed from V and 1 base from J, the gap between germline ends came to 6 bases. The CDR3 spans 13 residues. Germline V lookup: CDR1 KGHDR, CDR2 SFDVKD. The CDR3 DNA follows: TGTGCCACCAGTCGGGGGAGCAATCAGCCCCAGCATTTT. Translated: CATSRGSNQPQHF.

The chain joins TRBV4-2 to TRBJ1-3; the D gene is possibly TRBD1 (5 bases). Trimming stripped 4 bases from V and 4 bases from J, with 14 bases between. Germline V gives CDR1 LGHNA, CDR2 YNFKEQ. The CDR3 extends over 15 amino acids. Here the CDR3 DNA reads TGTGCCAGCAGCCCACGATCAGGGCAAGGAAACACCATATATTTT. Protein sequence: CASSPRSGQGNTIYF.

J is TRBJ2-3 and V is TRBV2; the D gene is possibly TRBD1 (6 bases). Per the germline V gene, CDR1 is SNHLY and CDR2 is FYNNEI. V lost 8 bases and J 0 bases, leaving 9 bases between the germline ends. This CDR3 has 13 residues. The CDR3 DNA sequence: TGTGCCAGCGGACAGTCTAGCACAGATACGCAGTATTTT. This codes for CASGQSSTDTQYF. The entire variable domain, with the rest obtained from reference TRBV2 and TRBJ2-3, is as follows: EPEVTQTPSHQVTQMGQEVILRCVPISNHLYFYWYRQILGQKVEFLVSFYNNEISEKSEIFDDQFSVERPDGSNFTLKIRSTKLEDSAMYFCASGQSSTDTQYFGPGTRLTVL.

V usage is TRBV21-1 and J usage is TRBJ1-1; TRBD1 was called by the table and not checked on the DNA. TRBV21-1 is a pseudogene. The CDR3 loop spans 17 amino acids. In DNA, the CDR3 is TGTGCCAGCAGCAAAGAAAAGGACAGGACTATAAACACTGAAGCTTTCTTT. It codes for CASSKEKDRTINTEAFF.

This clonotype showed up just a few times. CDR3 residues: CASSPGTARGAFF. The DNA for the CDR3 is TGCGCCAGCAGCCCGGGGACGGCTCGAGGGGCTTTCTTT. The chain joins TRBV5-1 to TRBJ1-1; D may be TRBD1 (5 bases). Trimming left V 4 bases short and J 11 bases short, with 18 bases between. CDR3 length: 13 residues. In germline, CDR1 is SGHRS, CDR2 YFSETQ.

The V and J genes are TRBV6-2 or TRBV6-3 and TRBJ2-6, with a weak D call TRBD1 (6 bases). V lost 3 bases, J lost 5 bases, and 20 bases lay in between. The germline V gene encodes CDR1 MNHEY and CDR2 SVGEGT. This CDR3 comprises 18 residues. The CDR3 coding sequence is TGTGCCAGCAGTTATTTTAAACAGGGCCCGCTCCGGGCCAACGTCCTGACTTTC. Translating it yields CASSYFKQGPLRANVLTF.

This clonotype was seen ten or more times. The chain recombines TRBV5-1 with TRBJ1-6; the match to TRBD1 covers 9 bases. V was clipped by 3 bases and J by 7 bases; unmatched bases: 5. This CDR3 is built from 15 residues. Germline CDR1 SGHRS, CDR2 YFSETQ. The CDR3 protein is CASSSGTGQNSPLHF. CDR3 DNA sequence: TGCGCCAGCAGCTCCGGGACAGGGCAAAATTCACCCCTCCACTTT.

This clonotype was counted ten times or more. The chain employs TRBV20-1 and TRBJ2-3; D may be TRBD1 or TRBD2 (6 bases each). Trimming pared 8 bases from V and 10 bases from J, leaving 22 bases between. This CDR3 region has 13 residues. Germline lookup yields CDR1 DFQATT and CDR2 SNEGSKA (reference sequence). The CDR3 protein is CSLGGRTGSAQYF. DNA of the CDR3: TGCAGTTTGGGGGGTCGAACAGGGTCGGCGCAGTATTTT.

The J gene is TRBJ1-4, the V gene TRBV7-2, with D perhaps matching TRBD1 (6 bases). Trimming stripped 5 bases from V and 3 bases from J, with 13 bases between. Germline CDR1 SGHTA, CDR2 FQGNSA. CDR3 size: 15 residues. The CDR3 reads CASSAYRAPNEKLFF. In nucleotides, the CDR3 is TGTGCCAGCAGCGCATACAGGGCCCCTAATGAAAAACTGTTTTTT.

The rearrangement links TRBV29-1 to TRBJ2-1; 8 bases align to TRBD1. Per the germline V gene, CDR1 is SQVTM and CDR2 is ANQGSEA. The CDR3 sequence is 14 residues long. Trimming took 2 bases from V and 7 from J; bases not matched to a gene: 7. The CDR3 nucleotides are TGCAGCGTTGAAAAGGACAGGGCCTTTAATGAGCAGTTCTTC. It codes for CSVEKDRAFNEQFF.

This clonotype was seen only a few times. The rearrangement links TRBV19 to TRBJ1-5; D gene uncertain. V was shortened by 8 bases and J by 3 bases, with 14 bases between the two germline ends. The CDR3 loop spans 14 amino acids. In germline, CDR1 is LNHDA, CDR2 SQIVND (reference sequence). CDR3 in amino acids: CASALTVYNQPQHF. Written as DNA, the CDR3 is TGTGCCAGTGCCCTAACAGTTTACAATCAGCCCCAGCATTTT. Full variable domain (remainder filled in from reference TRBV19 and TRBJ1-5): DGGITQSPKYLFRKEGQNVTLSCEQNLNHDAMYWYRQDPGQGLRLIYYSQIVNDFQKGDIAEGYSVSREKKESFPLTVTSAQKNPTAFYLCASALTVYNQPQHFGDGTRLSIL.

This clonotype occurred a few times. The chain carries TRBV12-3 or TRBV12-4 and TRBJ2-1; D is uncertain. Trimming cost V 0 bases and J 9 bases, with 6 bases left between them. CDR3 length equals 12 residues. The CDR3 DNA follows: TGTGCCAGCAGTTTAGCGGTGGGTGAGCAGTTCTTC. This encodes CASSLAVGEQFF.

The V call is TRBV3-1, the J call TRBJ1-1; a weak D match, TRBD1 (5 bases). CDR3 length: 12 amino acids. The germline gives CDR1 LGHDT, CDR2 YNNKEL (reference sequence). Deletions cut 4 bases from V and 10 bases from J, with 13 bases between. CDR3 sequence reads: CASSPGPEGAFF. The CDR3 DNA follows: TGTGCCAGCAGCCCAGGGCCCGAGGGAGCTTTCTTT.

This clonotype was found a few times. The V and J genes are TRBV7-3 and TRBJ2-1, with D perhaps TRBD2 (5 bases). The germline V gene encodes CDR1 SGHTA and CDR2 FQGTGA. V lost 3 bases, J lost 0 bases, and 9 bases lay in between. The CDR3 has 15 amino acids. The CDR3 is CASSFGLHSYNEQFF. CDR3 DNA sequence: TGTGCCAGCAGCTTTGGACTTCACTCCTACAATGAGCAGTTCTTC.

This clonotype appeared many times. The genes are TRBV29-1 and TRBJ1-1, with D maybe TRBD1 (5 bases). The CDR3 consists of 14 residues. CDR1 is SQVTM, CDR2 ANQGSEA, per germline. Trimming took off 4 bases at V and 1 base at J, with 13 bases between the two ends. Here the CDR3 DNA reads TGCAGCGTTGGGGTAGGGGCTTCGAACACTGAAGCTTTCTTT. Its protein is CSVGVGASNTEAFF.

On this clonotype: One end of the junction fails to match germline, which may point to a read error. V is TRBV7-3 and J is TRBJ2-1, with D possibly matching TRBD2 (6 bases). This CDR3 spans 15 amino acids. The V gene's germline CDR1 is SGHTA and CDR2 FQGTGA. This chain's CDR3 is CASSPLGTVGNVQFF. CDR3 nucleotides: TGTGCCAGCAGCCCCCTGGGGACTGTAGGCAATGTGCAGTTCTTC.